The 19 T cell receptor beta chains below all came from one sample that was sequenced in a study of CD8+ T cells in alopecia areata. Indicated treatment: oral pan-JAK inhibitor, 5-10 mg twice daily. As the sequencing template, cDNA was produced by extracting RNA and reverse transcribing it. The repertoire was sequenced with immunoSEQ multiplex PCR; TCRdb's copy has only in-frame clones and lacks some. The data contain tens of thousands of clones, roughly 46% of them singletons. Specimen: CD8+ T cells sorted from blood, collected at roughly week 38, from a patient treated with tofacitinib. These receptors were obtained from a human donor with alopecia areata.

The chain is built from TRBV7-7 and TRBJ2-7, with D uncertain. Germline values: CDR1 SSHAT, CDR2 FNYEAQ (reference sequence). Deletions cut 1 base from V and 0 bases from J, with 10 bases between. The CDR3 is made up of 15 amino acids. The CDR3 sequence: CASSLGAGPSYEQYF. The DNA of the CDR3 is TGTGCCAGCAGCTTAGGCGCAGGCCCCTCCTACGAGCAGTACTTC. Full variable domain (rest looked up from reference TRBV7-7 and TRBJ2-7): GAGVSQSPRYKVTKRGQDVTLRCDPISSHATLYWYQQALGQGPEFLTYFNYEAQPDKSGLPSDRFSAERPEGSISTLTIQRTEQRDSAMYRCASSLGAGPSYEQYFGPGTRLTVT.

This clone has only a few counts. This chain uses TRBV29-1 with TRBJ1-2; D unresolved. The CDR3 loop spans 12 amino acids. CDR1 and CDR2 from the germline V gene are SQVTM and ANQGSEA. Trimming took off 2 bases at V and 8 bases at J, with 12 bases between the two ends. The DNA of the CDR3 is TGCAGCGTTGAAACCCAGTCCGTGGGCTACACCTTC. Its translation is CSVETQSVGYTF.

This clone was seen once. The chain recombines TRBV5-4 with TRBJ1-1, with 8 bases fitting TRBD1. The J segment lost 11 bases and the V segment lost 4 bases, leaving 13 bases of the junction unmatched. Per germline, CDR1 SGHNT and CDR2 YYREEE (reference sequence). This CDR3 has 14 amino acids. The CDR3 DNA reads as TGTGCCAGCAGCGGGGACAGGAGGATGGAGGAGGCTTTCTTT. Protein sequence: CASSGDRRMEEAFF.

This chain uses TRBV19 with TRBJ2-2; no reliable D call. V was cut by 7 bases and J by 6 bases, with 15 bases left in between. Germline CDR1 and CDR2: LNHDA and SQIVND (reference sequence). CDR3 length: 14 amino acids. CDR3 residues: CASIARAWAGELFF. The CDR3 DNA reads TGTGCCAGTATCGCAAGGGCGTGGGCCGGGGAGCTGTTTTTT.

The J gene is TRBJ2-4, the V gene TRBV27; D is unresolved. This CDR3 comprises 19 residues. Trimming took off 5 bases at V and 0 bases at J, with 23 bases between the two ends. The germline gives CDR1 MNHEY, CDR2 SMNVEV (reference sequence). The CDR3 sequence is CASSLRPRQGPTAKNIQYF. CDR3 DNA: TGTGCCAGCAGTCTTAGACCGCGTCAAGGACCCACAGCCAAAAACATTCAGTACTTC.

V and J are TRBV4-1 and TRBJ2-7; TRBD1 is a possible D gene (6 bases). The CDR3 contains 14 residues. The V gene's germline CDR1 is MGHRA and CDR2 YSYEKL. V was clipped by 0 bases and J by 3 bases, with 9 bases between them. CDR3 sequence reads: CASSQDRGDYEQYF. In DNA form, the CDR3 reads TGCGCCAGCAGCCAAGACAGGGGCGACTACGAGCAGTACTTC.

CDR3 region: CSVEEEGETQYF. The CDR3 DNA is TGCAGCGTTGAGGAAGAAGGAGAGACCCAGTACTTC. The chain uses TRBV29-1 and TRBJ2-5; D is unclear. Trimming removed 3 bases at V and 4 bases at J, with 9 bases between. Germline V CDR1 and CDR2: SQVTM, ANQGSEA. This CDR3 is 12 amino acids long.

This clone was observed a handful of times. The chain joins TRBV29-1 to TRBJ2-1; tentatively, D is TRBD1 or TRBD2 (5 bases each). Germline CDR1 SQVTM, CDR2 ANQGSEA. CDR3 length: 14 residues. The CDR3 loop is CSEGLRGPYNEQFF. The CDR3 coding sequence is TGCAGTGAGGGATTGAGGGGACCCTACAATGAGCAGTTCTTC.

A remark on this clone: The CDR3 carries no conserved terminal phenylalanine or tryptophan, so it likely arises from a read error. The limits of the CDR3 on the DNA are not certain, so only TCRdb's listed CDR3 is given. This rearrangement joins TRBV27 to TRBJ2-7; the D call of TRBD2 is as the table states it, not checked on the DNA. Germline V lookup: CDR1 MNHEY, CDR2 SMNVEV (reference sequence). Counting both end residues, the CDR3 totals 9 amino acids. The CDR3 protein is CASSLKAPA.

To note about this clone: Other nucleotide sequences from this sample produce the same CDR3. The genes are TRBV29-1 and TRBJ1-1; D is perhaps TRBD1 (5 bases). Germline V gives CDR1 SQVTM, CDR2 ANQGSEA. V was cut by 6 bases and J by 2 bases, with 13 bases left in between. This CDR3 spans 13 amino acids. CDR3 bases: TGCAGCGTGGGGGGACGGCCAAACACTGAAGCTTTCTTT. This translates into CSVGGRPNTEAFF.

The V call is TRBV30, the J call TRBJ2-7; D is perhaps TRBD2 (6 bases). The V end lost 4 bases, the J end lost 2 bases, and 18 bases lay between the germline ends. CDR3 length equals 15 residues. Germline-derived CDR1 and CDR2 are GTSNPN and SVGIG (reference sequence). The CDR3 is CAWMSASGEAYEQYF. CDR3 sequence (DNA): TGTGCCTGGATGTCAGCGTCGGGGGAAGCCTACGAGCAGTACTTC. The full variable domain, rest sourced from reference TRBV30 and TRBJ2-7, is SQTIHQWPATLVQPVGSPLSLECTVEGTSNPNLYWYRQAAGRGLQLLFYSVGIGQISSEVPQNLSASRPQDRQFILSSKKLLLSDSGFYLCAWMSASGEAYEQYFGPGTRLTVT.

V gene TRBV6-1 combines with J gene TRBJ2-5, with 7 bases lining up with TRBD1. Germline V gene data show CDR1 as MNHNS and CDR2 as SASEGT. V shed 6 bases and J 5 bases; nucleotides not matched to a gene: 6. The CDR3 runs 13 residues. As DNA, the CDR3 is TGTGCCAGCAGGGCGACAGGGAAGGAGACCCAGTACTTC. It yields the protein CASRATGKETQYF.

With respect to this clone: This sample includes further DNA sequences coding for the same CDR3. The chain has TRBV5-1 and TRBJ2-5; 11 positions agree with TRBD2. The CDR3 extends over 15 amino acids. Germline lookup yields CDR1 SGHRS and CDR2 YFSETQ. The junction had 8 bases not matched to a gene; V was cut back by 8 bases and J by 2 bases. The CDR3 protein is CASSTGTSGQETQYF. CDR3 DNA sequence: TGCGCCAGTAGCACCGGGACTAGCGGACAAGAGACCCAGTACTTC.

CDR3 bases: TGCGCCAGCAGCTTGGCGACGGGTATCCAGACCCAGTACTTC. Protein product: CASSLATGIQTQYF. The chain recombines TRBV5-1 with TRBJ2-5; D not certain. From germline, CDR1 is SGHRS and CDR2 YFSETQ. V gave up 0 bases and J gave up 6 bases, with 12 bases separating them. The CDR3 totals 14 residues.

This clone was seen more than once but under ten times. The CDR3, as DNA: TGTGCCACCAGCAGAGGGATAGCGGGATCCTCCTACAATGAGCAGTTCTTC. Residues: CATSRGIAGSSYNEQFF. The chain carries TRBV15 and TRBJ2-1, with 8 bases matching TRBD2. Trimming removed 1 base from V and 0 bases from J; junction bases left unmatched: 5. CDR3 length: 17 amino acids. The germline gives CDR1 LNHNV, CDR2 YYDKDF (reference sequence).

This clone has only a few counts. J is TRBJ2-2 and V is TRBV4-1; D remains ambiguous. Trimming took 2 bases from V and 6 from J, leaving 4 bases between them. CDR3 length equals 12 residues. Germline CDR1 and CDR2: MGHRA and YSYEKL. The CDR3, as DNA: TGCGCCAGCAGCCAAAGCGCCGGGGAGCTGTTTTTT. Amino acid sequence: CASSQSAGELFF.

This clone turned up a few times. The V gene is TRBV27, the J gene TRBJ2-2; D gene ambiguous. This CDR3 comprises 13 residues. V lost 8 bases and J lost 7, with 14 bases in between. CDR1 and CDR2 (germline): MNHEY, SMNVEV (reference sequence). The CDR3 DNA reads as TGTGCCAGCCGTATTGGGGTCATCGGGGAGCTGTTTTTT. Its protein is CASRIGVIGELFF.

The rearrangement uses TRBV29-1 and TRBJ2-7; no firm D call. Germline assignment: CDR1 SQVTM and CDR2 ANQGSEA. V was trimmed by 1 base and J by 2 bases, leaving 6 bases between them. This CDR3 has 12 residues. This CDR3 is CSVEVGTYEQYF. CDR3 nucleotides: TGCAGCGTTGAAGTAGGGACCTACGAGCAGTACTTC.

The chain joins TRBV7-9 to TRBJ1-1; possibly TRBD1 for D (6 bases). Germline CDR1 is SEHNR and CDR2 is FQNEAQ (reference sequence). The V and J ends lost 8 bases and 0 bases respectively, with 7 bases between them. The CDR3 consists of 12 residues. For the CDR3, the DNA is TGTGCCAGCGCAGGGGTGAACACTGAAGCTTTCTTT. Its protein is CASAGVNTEAFF. The full variable domain, in which reference TRBV7-9 and TRBJ1-1 provide the parts outside the CDR3, is DTGVSQNPRHKITKRGQNVTFRCDPISEHNRLYWYRQTLGQGPEFLTYFQNEAQLEKSRLLSDRFSAERPKGSFSTLEIQRTEQGDSAMYLCASAGVNTEAFFGQGTRLTVV.